This T cell receptor (beta chain) came from a study of blood T cells in healthy people across ages. Whole-study results and caveats: With donor CMV status unknown, expanded clonotype changes were possibly confounded.

For the second PCR, which ran for about 7 to 11 cycles, a sample-barcoded 5' primer and a J-beta primer mix were used. Sequencing of every sample gave 2.5 million or more CDR3-containing paired-end reads. TCRdb processed the 5' RACE reads anew with MiXCR; each CDR3 protein has one entry. Among 1.5 million to 2 million distinct CDR3 sequences listed, less than 50% were seen once. The table lists this clonotype with a few counts. Its antigen is undetermined. Germline-derived CDR1 and CDR2 are ENHRY and SYGVKD. The length of the CDR3 is 12 residues. With 0 bases removed from V and 13 bases from J, the gap between germline ends came to 12 bases.

This receptor was obtained from a woman between 40 and 50 years old in good health. Source material: blood. The J gene is TRBJ1-2, the V gene TRBV10-3; no reliable D call. The CDR3 loop is CAISESIPAPTF. The CDR3 region has the DNA TGTGCCATCAGTGAGTCGATCCCGGCCCCCACCTTC.